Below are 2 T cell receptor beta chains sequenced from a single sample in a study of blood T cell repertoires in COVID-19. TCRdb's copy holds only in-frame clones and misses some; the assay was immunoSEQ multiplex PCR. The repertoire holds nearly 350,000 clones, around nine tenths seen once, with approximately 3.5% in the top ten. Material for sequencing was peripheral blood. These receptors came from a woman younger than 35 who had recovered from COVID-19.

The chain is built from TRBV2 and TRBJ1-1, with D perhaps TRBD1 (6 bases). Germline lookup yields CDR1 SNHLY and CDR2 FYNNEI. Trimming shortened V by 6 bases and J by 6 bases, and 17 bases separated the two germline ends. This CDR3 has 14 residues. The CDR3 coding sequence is TGTGCCAGCAGCCTGGACAGCGAACGGGCTGAAGCTTTCTTT. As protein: CASSLDSERAEAFF.

CDR3 amino acids: CSTFRDRGPLNYGYTF. CDR3 nucleotide sequence: TGCAGCACATTCCGGGACAGGGGCCCCCTCAACTATGGCTACACCTTC. The chain joins TRBV29-1 to TRBJ1-2; TRBD1 matches 10 bases. The CDR3 contains 16 residues. J lost 2 bases, V lost 8 bases, and 14 bases had no gene match. The germline V gene has CDR1 SQVTM and CDR2 ANQGSEA.